This is a list of T cell receptor beta chains from one sample in a study of blood T cell repertoires in COVID-19. Data came from immunoSEQ multiplex PCR; TCRdb stores just in-frame clones and leaves some out. The table has some 270,000 clones, about 80% seen once; the top ten hold around 3.6%. What was sequenced was PBMCs or T cells enriched from blood (not recorded which). The receptors derive from a middle-aged man who had recovered from COVID-19. CDR3s include the opening cysteine and the closing phenylalanine or tryptophan. D genes are given only for firm matches. Size is omitted from some rows. Given values are once, few, many or a class for expanded clones.

v_call: TRBV5-1
j_call: TRBJ2-2
clone_size: -
d_call: TRBD2
cdr3_nt: TGCGCCAGCGGATCATTAGCGGGAGGGAACACCGGGGAGCTGTTTTTT
cdr3_aa: CASGSLAGGNTGELFF

v_call: TRBV10-1
j_call: TRBJ2-7
clone_size: once
d_call: -
cdr3_nt: TGCGCCAGCAGCCCCACAGGGTACGAGCAGTACTTC
cdr3_aa: CASSPTGYEQYF

v_call: TRBV24-1
j_call: TRBJ2-1
clone_size: -
d_call: -
cdr3_nt: TGTGCCACCAGTGATAATGGGGCAGCACGACCTAATGAGCAGTTCTTC
cdr3_aa: CATSDNGAARPNEQFF

v_call: TRBV6-5
j_call: TRBJ1-6
clone_size: once
d_call: -
cdr3_nt: TGTGCCAGCAGGTGGGCAGGGGAATCACCCCTCCACTTT
cdr3_aa: CASRWAGESPLHF

v_call: TRBV7-9
j_call: TRBJ2-4
clone_size: -
d_call: TRBD1
cdr3_nt: TGTGCCAGCAGCCCCCCGACAGGGAGTGTGGCCAAAAACATTCAGTACTTC
cdr3_aa: CASSPPTGSVAKNIQYF

v_call: TRBV9
j_call: TRBJ2-7
clone_size: -
d_call: -
cdr3_nt: TGTGCCAGCAGCTGGTCGGAGGGCGGCTCCTACGAGCAGTACTTC
cdr3_aa: CASSWSEGGSYEQYF

v_call: TRBV10-2
j_call: TRBJ1-5
clone_size: once
d_call: -
cdr3_nt: TGCGCCAGCAGTGGGCAGGGCAATCAGCCCCAGCATTTT
cdr3_aa: CASSGQGNQPQHF

v_call: TRBV6-6
j_call: TRBJ2-1
clone_size: -
d_call: TRBD2
cdr3_nt: TGTGCCAGCAGTCCGGGCCGCGGGACTAGTCGCTACAATGAGCAGTTCTTC
cdr3_aa: CASSPGRGTSRYNEQFF

v_call: TRBV28
j_call: TRBJ1-5
clone_size: -
d_call: -
cdr3_nt: TGTGCCAGCTCGACAGGAGGACCACAGCCCCAGCATTTT
cdr3_aa: CASSTGGPQPQHF

v_call: TRBV2
j_call: TRBJ2-5
clone_size: -
d_call: -
cdr3_nt: TGTGCCAGCAGTGAGGGCAGTAGTAGAGAGACCCAGTACTTC
cdr3_aa: CASSEGSSRETQYF

v_call: TRBV29-1
j_call: TRBJ1-1
clone_size: -
d_call: TRBD1
cdr3_nt: TGCAGCGTTGAGCCCAGACAGGGGGTAAAGGAGGACACTGAAGCTTTCTTT
cdr3_aa: CSVEPRQGVKEDTEAFF

v_call: TRBV11-2
j_call: TRBJ2-3
clone_size: -
d_call: TRBD2
cdr3_nt: TGTGCCAGCAGAGCCGGGACTAGCGGGGCAAATACGCAGTATTTT
cdr3_aa: CASRAGTSGANTQYF

v_call: TRBV11-2
j_call: TRBJ1-5
clone_size: -
d_call: TRBD1
cdr3_nt: TGTGCCAGCAGCTTAGATCCCTCCAGGGGGAATCAGCCCCAGCATTTT
cdr3_aa: CASSLDPSRGNQPQHF

v_call: TRBV7-9
j_call: TRBJ1-1
clone_size: once
d_call: -
cdr3_nt: TGTGCCAGCAGCTCCCTCGGGGGAGCGAACACTGAAGCTTTCTTT
cdr3_aa: CASSSLGGANTEAFF

v_call: TRBV5-5
j_call: TRBJ1-3
clone_size: once
d_call: -
cdr3_nt: TGTGCCAGCAGCCTGCGCTGGGGGGACACCATATATTTT
cdr3_aa: CASSLRWGDTIYF

v_call: TRBV12-3/TRBV12-4
j_call: TRBJ1-2
clone_size: once
d_call: TRBD1
cdr3_nt: TGTGCCAGCAGTTACGGACAGGGGGCAGGCTACACCTTC
cdr3_aa: CASSYGQGAGYTF

v_call: TRBV28
j_call: TRBJ2-5
clone_size: once
d_call: -
cdr3_nt: TGTGCCAGCAACCTGCTAGGGGTGGAGACCCAGTACTTC
cdr3_aa: CASNLLGVETQYF

v_call: TRBV5-1
j_call: TRBJ1-1
clone_size: -
d_call: -
cdr3_nt: TGCGCCAGCAGCCGCGGGGGAGACCTCACTGAAGCTTTCTTT
cdr3_aa: CASSRGGDLTEAFF

v_call: TRBV7-9
j_call: TRBJ1-2
clone_size: -
d_call: -
cdr3_nt: TGTGCCAGCAGCTTAGCGGAGGCTAACTATGGCTACACCTTC
cdr3_aa: CASSLAEANYGYTF

v_call: TRBV6-5
j_call: TRBJ1-1
clone_size: -
d_call: -
cdr3_nt: TGTGCCAGCAGTTCGGGGGACTTTCAGGACACTGAAGCTTTCTTT
cdr3_aa: CASSSGDFQDTEAFF

v_call: TRBV6-5
j_call: TRBJ2-3
clone_size: -
d_call: -
cdr3_nt: TGTGCCAGCAGTTACTCGGGGAGCTGGGGCACAGATACGCAGTATTTT
cdr3_aa: CASSYSGSWGTDTQYF

v_call: TRBV3-1/TRBV3-2
j_call: TRBJ1-2
clone_size: -
d_call: -
cdr3_nt: TGTGCCAGCAGCCAAGAAGGTACAGGGAGAGGGGGCTACACCTTC
cdr3_aa: CASSQEGTGRGGYTF

v_call: TRBV3-1/TRBV3-2
j_call: TRBJ2-1
clone_size: -
d_call: TRBD2
cdr3_nt: TGTGCCAGCAGCCAAGGACTAGCGGGAGTAAATGAGCAGTTCTTC
cdr3_aa: CASSQGLAGVNEQFF

v_call: TRBV18
j_call: TRBJ1-2
clone_size: -
d_call: -
cdr3_nt: TGTGCCAGCTCGCGGACAGATGGAGGCTACACCTTC
cdr3_aa: CASSRTDGGYTF

v_call: TRBV7-8
j_call: TRBJ2-7
clone_size: few
d_call: -
cdr3_nt: TGTGCCAGCAGCGGACCCGGGACTGGGAAAACCTACGAGCAGTACTTC
cdr3_aa: CASSGPGTGKTYEQYF

v_call: TRBV11-3
j_call: TRBJ2-1
clone_size: -
d_call: -
cdr3_nt: TGTGCCAGCACCCATAGGAGGGGGGGAAGCTCCTACAATGAGCAGTTCTTC
cdr3_aa: CASTHRRGGSSYNEQFF

v_call: TRBV11-1
j_call: TRBJ1-1
clone_size: -
d_call: -
cdr3_nt: TGTGCCAGCAGCGCTGGAAGACAGTTGAACACTGAAGCTTTCTTT
cdr3_aa: CASSAGRQLNTEAFF

v_call: TRBV11-3
j_call: TRBJ2-7
clone_size: -
d_call: -
cdr3_nt: TGTGCCAGCAGCTTCCCGACAGACCGGGCCGAGCAGTACTTC
cdr3_aa: CASSFPTDRAEQYF

v_call: TRBV2
j_call: TRBJ2-5
clone_size: -
d_call: -
cdr3_nt: TGTGCCAGCTGTTTTACGGTCCAAGAGACCCAGTACTTC
cdr3_aa: CASCFTVQETQYF

v_call: TRBV2
j_call: TRBJ1-5
clone_size: -
d_call: -
cdr3_nt: TGTGCCAGCAGTGCACAGGGAATGTTCTCAGGTCAGCCCCAGCATTTT
cdr3_aa: CASSAQGMFSGQPQHF

v_call: TRBV6-4
j_call: TRBJ1-6
clone_size: few
d_call: TRBD1
cdr3_nt: TGTGCCAGCAGGCCCGGGACAGATAATTCACCCCTCCACTTT
cdr3_aa: CASRPGTDNSPLHF

v_call: TRBV9
j_call: TRBJ1-3
clone_size: -
d_call: TRBD1
cdr3_nt: TGTGCCAGCACAGGGACAGAGATTTCTGGAAACACCATATATTTT
cdr3_aa: CASTGTEISGNTIYF

v_call: TRBV7-6
j_call: TRBJ2-2
clone_size: -
d_call: TRBD1
cdr3_nt: TGTGCCAGCAGCTTGACGACAGGGCCCTCCCCCGGGGAGCTGTTTTTT
cdr3_aa: CASSLTTGPSPGELFF

v_call: TRBV6-5
j_call: TRBJ2-7
clone_size: once
d_call: TRBD2
cdr3_nt: TGTGCCAGCAGTTACTCGGGAGGGGTTCGCTACGAGCAGTACTTC
cdr3_aa: CASSYSGGVRYEQYF

v_call: TRBV28
j_call: TRBJ2-7
clone_size: few
d_call: -
cdr3_nt: TGTGCCAGCAGTCCCCCTGACACTGCCTACGAGCAGTACTTC
cdr3_aa: CASSPPDTAYEQYF

v_call: TRBV5-6
j_call: TRBJ1-2
clone_size: -
d_call: -
cdr3_nt: TGTGCCAGCAGCTTGGGACACACAGGGCGCTACACCTTC
cdr3_aa: CASSLGHTGRYTF